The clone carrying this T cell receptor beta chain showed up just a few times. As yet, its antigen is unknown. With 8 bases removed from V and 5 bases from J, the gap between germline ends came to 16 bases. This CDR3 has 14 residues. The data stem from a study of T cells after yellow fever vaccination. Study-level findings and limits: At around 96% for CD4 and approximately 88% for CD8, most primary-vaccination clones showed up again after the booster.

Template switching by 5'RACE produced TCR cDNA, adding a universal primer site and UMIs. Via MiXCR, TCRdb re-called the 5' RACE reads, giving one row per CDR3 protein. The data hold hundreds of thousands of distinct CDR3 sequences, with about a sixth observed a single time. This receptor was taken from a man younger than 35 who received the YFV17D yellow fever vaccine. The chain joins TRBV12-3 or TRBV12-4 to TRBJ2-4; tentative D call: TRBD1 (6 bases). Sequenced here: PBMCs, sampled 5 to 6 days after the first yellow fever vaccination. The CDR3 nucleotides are TGTGCCAGCCGTGCAGGGACACCCCAAAACATTCAGTACTTC. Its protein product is CASRAGTPQNIQYF.